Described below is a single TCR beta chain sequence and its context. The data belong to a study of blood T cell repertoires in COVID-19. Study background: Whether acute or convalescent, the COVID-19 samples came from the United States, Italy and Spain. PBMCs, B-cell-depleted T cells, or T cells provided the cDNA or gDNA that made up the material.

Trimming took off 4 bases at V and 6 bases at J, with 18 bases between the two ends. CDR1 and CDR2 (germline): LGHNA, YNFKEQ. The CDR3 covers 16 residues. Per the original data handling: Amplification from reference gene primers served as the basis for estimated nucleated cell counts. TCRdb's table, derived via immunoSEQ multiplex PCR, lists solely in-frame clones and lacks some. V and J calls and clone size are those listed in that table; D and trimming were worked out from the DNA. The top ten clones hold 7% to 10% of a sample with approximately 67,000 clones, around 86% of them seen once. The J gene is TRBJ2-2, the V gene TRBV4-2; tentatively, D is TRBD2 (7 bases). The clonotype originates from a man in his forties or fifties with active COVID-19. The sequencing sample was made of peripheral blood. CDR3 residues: CASSPRGAGRAGELFF. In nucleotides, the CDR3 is TGTGCCAGCAGCCCCCGGGGGGCGGGGCGAGCCGGGGAGCTGTTTTTT.